A single T cell receptor (beta chain) is shown here with its context. Its specific antigen is unknown. Base qualities are not recorded, but no much larger clone differs from it by a single base. Including the terminal cysteine and phenylalanine, the CDR3 comprises 13 residues. The kept DNA is CDR3 alone, 39 bases in frame from the first base. CDR1 MNHEY and CDR2 SVGEGT are derived from the germline V gene. V is clipped by 0 bases and J by 7 bases, and the sequence between their germline boundaries is 7 bases long. The TCR beta CDR3 regions were amplified from RNA transcripts. For the first round of RT-PCR on the TCR CDR3, the HTBI primer set was used together with the Qiagen OneStep RT-PCR kit. Libraries were constructed in a second round of multiplex PCR, after which size selection and purification were carried out. The libraries were sequenced on an Illumina HiSeq2000 using paired-end 100 bp reads. In the authors' own workflow: SOAPnuke was used to process the raw data, removing reads that contained adapters or uncalled bases, had a mean Phred below 15, or lacked an exact match to the constant primer or identifier. High-quality paired reads were merged using COPE v1.2.5, and each unique nucleotide sequence was defined as a clonotype. MiTCR v1.1 was used to align the clonotypes against IMGT TRBV, TRBD and TRBJ reference segments. The analysis was restricted to V-J combinations with a frequency above 0.0001, which together covered just over 98% of the repertoires. A TCS score was defined as the ratio between F50 (clonal expansion) and ExV (chaos), using BLOSUM62-based TCRdist between CDR3 peptides within each V-J. Welch's t-statistics and random forest reduced several hundred V-J features to 13, which were used in a naive Bayes classifier (R e1071). TCRdb trimmed public reads at Q25 via fastp, called clones via MiXCR and kept in-frame beta chains. Entries that share a CDR3 protein sequence are merged under the most common genes and DNA. What appears here as the V and J calls and clone size reflects TCRdb's work, not the paper's. This sample gives 550,000 to 800,000 distinct CDR3 sequences in total; 15% to 20% of them show up just once. The leading ten clones occupy around 15% of the sample.

These data come from a study of T cells in Graves' hyperthyroidism and ophthalmopathy (dated 2019 in TCRdb). Describing the broader study: Peripheral blood was collected at initial diagnosis, before any treatment. In addition, the study compared T-cell repertoires in thyroid tissue and in blood from a handful of Graves' hyperthyroidism patients. Whether ophthalmopathy could be predicted prospectively was tested in an independent validation cohort made up of 18 hyperthyroidism patients plus 17 patients who later progressed to ophthalmopathy. A discovery cohort of 95 to 100 patients, about 40 with Graves' ophthalmopathy and 55 to 60 with stable Graves' hyperthyroidism, was used to find distinguishing TCR V-J signatures. The 85 to 100 discovery patients were randomly split 7:3 into training and test sets. According to the paper, TCR Vbeta CDR3 sequencing was carried out on over 130 peripheral blood samples, which came from 40 to 45 ophthalmopathy, around 74 hyperthyroidism and about 17 progressor patients. Following sampling, methimazole starting at 30 mg daily was given to hyperthyroidism patients, and high-dose intravenous methylprednisolone was given to ophthalmopathy patients.

A patient counted as having stable Graves' hyperthyroidism if no progression to ophthalmopathy occurred over 18 months of follow-up. Hyperthyroidism patients were newly diagnosed, with disease duration under 2 months, and aged 18 to 65 years. The study excluded patients with uncontrolled infections, other autoimmune diseases, pregnancy or lactation. Diagnoses relied on clinical symptoms, serum thyroxine and TRAb, thyroid ultrasound and orbital computed tomography. PBMCs were separated from roughly 9.3 ml of fresh peripheral blood using Ficoll-Paque density gradient centrifugation. Total RNA was extracted with Trizol reagent, and quality was checked on an Agilent 2100 Bioanalyzer. What the authors observed across the whole study: A 13 V-J signature model separated ophthalmopathy from stable hyperthyroidism, with around 90% sensitivity and 81.08% specificity in cross-validation and 80%/75% in testing. In validation, progression to ophthalmopathy was predicted by the model with 55% to 71% sensitivity and about 72% specificity, a median of approximately 6.5 months before onset. Sample size was not statistically predetermined, and investigators were not blinded to group allocation. Most expanded thyroid clonotypes (frequency above 0.001) were also detected in blood, suggesting blood repertoires may reflect thyroid immune responses.

This receptor was identified in a man in his forties or fifties with Graves' hyperthyroidism. The chain employs TRBV6-2 or TRBV6-3 and TRBJ1-5; the D gene cannot be resolved reliably. The specimen was blood. CDR3 reads: CASSYSAGQPQHF. DNA sequence: TGTGCCAGCAGTTACTCGGCGGGACAGCCCCAGCATTTT.